These 3 T cell receptor beta chains share one sample of origin, sequenced in a study of T cell changes during pregnancy in multiple sclerosis. The table came from immunoSEQ multiplex PCR; TCRdb's copy has only in-frame clones and leaves some out. The sample has approximately 93,000 clones, about 91% seen once. This sample comprised peripheral blood, obtained in the first trimester of pregnancy. The receptors derive from a female donor in good health, enrolled as a control in a pregnancy study.

This chain connects TRBV18 to TRBJ2-3, with a possible D match to TRBD2 (5 bases). Trimming stripped 8 bases from V and 2 bases from J, with 23 bases between. CDR1 and CDR2 from the germline V gene are KGHSH and LQKENI. The CDR3 is made up of 17 amino acids. CDR3 DNA: TGTGCCAGCCCCAAACCTTCCCAAGCGGATCTCACAGATACGCAGTATTTT. It encodes CASPKPSQADLTDTQYF.

The chain uses TRBV5-4 and TRBJ1-4; 7 bases align to TRBD1. The CDR3 extends over 14 amino acids. Germline trimming cut 4 bases from V and 3 bases from J; bases unmatched to any gene: 3. Germline-derived CDR1 and CDR2 are SGHNT and YYREEE (reference sequence). CDR3 nucleotides: TGTGCCAGCAGCGAGGGGGCGGCTAATGAAAAACTGTTTTTT. Protein product: CASSEGAANEKLFF.

This chain links TRBV25-1 with TRBJ2-5; maybe TRBD2 (5 bases). V shed 8 bases and J shed 5 bases, with 12 bases lying between them. CDR1 and CDR2 from the germline V gene are MGHDK and SYGVNS. The CDR3 extends over 12 amino acids. CDR3 coding DNA: TGTGCCAGCGAGCGCGGCGGGGAGACCCAGTACTTC. Encoded protein: CASERGGETQYF.